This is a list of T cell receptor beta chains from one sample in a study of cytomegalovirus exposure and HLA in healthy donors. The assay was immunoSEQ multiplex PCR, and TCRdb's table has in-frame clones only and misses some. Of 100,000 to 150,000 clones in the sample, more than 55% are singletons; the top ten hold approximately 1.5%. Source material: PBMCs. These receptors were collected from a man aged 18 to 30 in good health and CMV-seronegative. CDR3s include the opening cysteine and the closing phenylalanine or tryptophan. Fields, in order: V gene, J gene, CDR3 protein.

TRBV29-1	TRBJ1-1	CSVHIFDRGETEAFF
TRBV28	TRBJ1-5	CASSLGTGRYSNQPQHF
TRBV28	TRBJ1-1	CASSLAGRNTEAFF
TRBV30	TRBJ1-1	CAWAQGLIAEAFF
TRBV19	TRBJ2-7	CASSVGQGHTYEQYF
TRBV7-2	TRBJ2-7	CASSLERGTTYEQYF
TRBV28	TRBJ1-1	CASSLYRRNTEAFF
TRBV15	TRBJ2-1	CATSRPTGDEQFF
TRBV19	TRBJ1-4	CASSPRTGSVEKLFF
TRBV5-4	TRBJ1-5	CASSVGTASNQPQHF
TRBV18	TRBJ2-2	CASSPRTSGGANTGELFF
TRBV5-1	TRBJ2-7	CASSWDSGRNYEQYF
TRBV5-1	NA	CASSLEWTGDEQYF
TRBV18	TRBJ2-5	CASSPGGSETQYF
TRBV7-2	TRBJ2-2	CASSVGTGRGGELFF
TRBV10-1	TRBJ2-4	CASSGPENIQYF
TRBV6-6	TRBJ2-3	CASTEMRDTQYF
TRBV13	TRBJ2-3	CASSSAGGSTDTQYF
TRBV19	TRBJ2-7	CASENQGSSEQYF
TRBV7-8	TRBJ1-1	CASSLKGIPEAFF
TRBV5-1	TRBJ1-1	CASSFNRENTEAFF
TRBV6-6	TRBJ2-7	CASSYGRIGGYEQYF
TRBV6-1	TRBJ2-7	CAVAGTSGGVGEQYF
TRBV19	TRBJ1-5	CASRTPGQGDQPQHF
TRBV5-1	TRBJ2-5	CASSALSGGAQETQYF
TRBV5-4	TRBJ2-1	CASSTHWRGFDNEQFF
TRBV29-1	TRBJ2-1	CSVERRGGGGGEQFF
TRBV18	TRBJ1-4	CASSAGQATNEKLFF
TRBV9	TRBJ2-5	CASSVGGGMETQYF
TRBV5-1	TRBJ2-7	CASSLNSPYEQYF
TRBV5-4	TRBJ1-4	CASSWTGEEKLFF
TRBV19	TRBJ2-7	CASSPSGSSYEQYF
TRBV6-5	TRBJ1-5	CASSSTAGGVNQPQHF
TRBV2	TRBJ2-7	CASQTGGEQYF
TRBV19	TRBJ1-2	CASSIMRGALSSNYGYTF
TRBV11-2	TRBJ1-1	CASSTTDRAEAFF
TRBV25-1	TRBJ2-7	CASRDSSSYEQYF
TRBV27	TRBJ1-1	CASRDRARTEAFF
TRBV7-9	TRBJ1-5	CSSSFGNQPQHF
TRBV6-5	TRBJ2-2	CASSYGSGVTGELFF
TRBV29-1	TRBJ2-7	CSAIDRMRNEQYF
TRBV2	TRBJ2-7	CASSEVKEQGRRYEQYF
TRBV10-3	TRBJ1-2	CAISELGSGYTF
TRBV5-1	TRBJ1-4	CASSLAASPGKKLFF
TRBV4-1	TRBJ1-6	CASSLLPGQEDSPLHF
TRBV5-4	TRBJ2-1	CASSLEGSGEGNEQFF
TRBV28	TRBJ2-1	CASSPGTGEDEQFF
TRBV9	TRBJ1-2	CASSVGTVYGYTF
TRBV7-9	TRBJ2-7	CASSPQVTGVSLFEQYF
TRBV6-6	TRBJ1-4	CASRGTGYNEKLFF
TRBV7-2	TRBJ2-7	CASSSRGSYEQYF
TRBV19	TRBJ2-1	CASRPTWSSYNEQFF
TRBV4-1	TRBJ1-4	CASSQPPRDRGEKLFF
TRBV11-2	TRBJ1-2	CASSLGQNYGYTF
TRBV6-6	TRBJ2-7	CASSYSGTYEQYF
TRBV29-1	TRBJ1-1	CSVMTGPVAFF
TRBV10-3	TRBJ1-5	CAISESRDRDGQPQHF
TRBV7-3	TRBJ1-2	CASSSGGSSGYTF
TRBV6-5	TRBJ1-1	CASSSQGQGSAFF
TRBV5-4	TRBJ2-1	CASSLSGTGRDEQFF